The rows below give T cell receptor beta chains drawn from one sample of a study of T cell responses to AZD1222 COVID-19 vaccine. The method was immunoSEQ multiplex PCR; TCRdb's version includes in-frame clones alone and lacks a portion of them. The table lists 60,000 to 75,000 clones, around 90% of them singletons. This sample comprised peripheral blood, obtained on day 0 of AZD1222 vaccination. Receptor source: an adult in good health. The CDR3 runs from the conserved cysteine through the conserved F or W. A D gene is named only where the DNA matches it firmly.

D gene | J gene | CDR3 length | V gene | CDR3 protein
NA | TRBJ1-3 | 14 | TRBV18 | CASSPGAGGNTIYF
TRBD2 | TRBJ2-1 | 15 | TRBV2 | CASSQGLAGGNEQFF
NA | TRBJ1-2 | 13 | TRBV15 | CATSQGANYGYTF
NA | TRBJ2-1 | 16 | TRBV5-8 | CASSLYDPSSYNEQFF
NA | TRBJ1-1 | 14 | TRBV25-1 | CASTPSWGGTEAFF
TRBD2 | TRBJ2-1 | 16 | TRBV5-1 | CASSLGGLAGGNEQFF
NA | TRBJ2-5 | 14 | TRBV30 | CAWGEVRAQETQYF
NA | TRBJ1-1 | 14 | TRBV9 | CASSVKSGVGEAFF
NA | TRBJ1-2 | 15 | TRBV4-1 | CASSQAEGLNYGYTF
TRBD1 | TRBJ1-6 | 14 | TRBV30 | CAWKIWTGNSPLHF
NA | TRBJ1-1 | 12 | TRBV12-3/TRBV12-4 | CASSGRNTEAFF
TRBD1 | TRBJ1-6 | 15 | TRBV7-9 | CASSLQGAHHSPLHF
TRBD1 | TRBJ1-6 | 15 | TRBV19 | CASSMTTGGTSPLHF
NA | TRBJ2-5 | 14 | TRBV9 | CASSVGAGKETQYF
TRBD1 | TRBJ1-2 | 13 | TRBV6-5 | CASSPDRGYGYTF
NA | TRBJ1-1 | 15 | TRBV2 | CASSEGHTGWAEAFF
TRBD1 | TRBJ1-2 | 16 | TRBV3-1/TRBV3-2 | CASSLRTGVGRDGYTF
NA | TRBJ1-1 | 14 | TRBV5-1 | CASSFSSLNTEAFF
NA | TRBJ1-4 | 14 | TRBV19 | CASSGGATNEKLFF
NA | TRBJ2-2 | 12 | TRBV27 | CASSFRAGELFF
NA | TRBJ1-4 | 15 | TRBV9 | CASSGTGNVGEKLFF
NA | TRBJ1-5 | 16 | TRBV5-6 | CASSGGGPNSNQPQHF
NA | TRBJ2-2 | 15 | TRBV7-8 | CASSLAQGYTGELFF
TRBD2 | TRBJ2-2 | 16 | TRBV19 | CASSSLAGGRGGELFF
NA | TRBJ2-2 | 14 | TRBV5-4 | CASSPGPNTGELFF
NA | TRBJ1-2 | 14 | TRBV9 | CASSVGRVNYGYTF
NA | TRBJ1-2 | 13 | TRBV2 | CASSSQGNYGYTF
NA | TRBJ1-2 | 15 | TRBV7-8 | CASSLAFRTEKGYTF
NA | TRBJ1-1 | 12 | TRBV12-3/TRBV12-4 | CASTLGRIEAFF
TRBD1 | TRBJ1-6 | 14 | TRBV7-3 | CASSRTGANSPLHF
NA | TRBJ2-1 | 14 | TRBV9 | CASSSDGSSNEQFF
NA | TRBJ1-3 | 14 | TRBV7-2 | CASSAGGSGNTIYF
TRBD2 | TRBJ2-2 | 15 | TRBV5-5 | CASSLAGTDTGELFF
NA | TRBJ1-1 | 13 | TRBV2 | CASTLQANTEAFF
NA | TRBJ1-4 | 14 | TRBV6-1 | CASSEQDTNEKLFF